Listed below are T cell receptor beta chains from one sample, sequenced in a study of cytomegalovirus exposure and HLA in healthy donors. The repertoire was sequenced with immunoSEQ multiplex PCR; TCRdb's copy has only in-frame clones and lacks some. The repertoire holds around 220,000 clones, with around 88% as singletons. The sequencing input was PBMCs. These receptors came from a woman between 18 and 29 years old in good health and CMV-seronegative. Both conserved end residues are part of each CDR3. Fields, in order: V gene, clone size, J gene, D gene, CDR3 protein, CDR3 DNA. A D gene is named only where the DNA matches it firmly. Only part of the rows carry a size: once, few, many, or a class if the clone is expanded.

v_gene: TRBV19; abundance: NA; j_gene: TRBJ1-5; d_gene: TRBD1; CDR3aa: CASSIWTGKINQPQHF; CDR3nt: TGTGCCAGTAGTATATGGACAGGGAAGATCAATCAGCCCCAGCATTTT
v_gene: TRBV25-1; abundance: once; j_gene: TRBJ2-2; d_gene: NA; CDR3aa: CASSDVGPQSRELFF; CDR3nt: TGTGCCAGCAGTGACGTTGGGCCCCAGTCACGGGAGCTGTTTTTT
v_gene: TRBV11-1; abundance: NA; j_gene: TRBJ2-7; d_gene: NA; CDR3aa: CASSLIGSIAYEQYF; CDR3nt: TGTGCCAGCAGCTTAATCGGGAGTATCGCCTACGAGCAGTACTTC
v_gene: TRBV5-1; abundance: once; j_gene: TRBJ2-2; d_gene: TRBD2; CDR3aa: CASSLGRERTGELFF; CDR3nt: TGCGCCAGCAGCTTAGGGCGGGAGCGCACCGGGGAGCTGTTTTTT
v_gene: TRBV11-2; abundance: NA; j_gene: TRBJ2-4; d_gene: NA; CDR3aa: CASSPNQVSNIQYF; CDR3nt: TGTGCCAGCAGCCCAAATCAGGTTTCCAACATTCAGTACTTC
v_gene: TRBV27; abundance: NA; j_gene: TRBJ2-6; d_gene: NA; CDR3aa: CATSQSGANVLTF; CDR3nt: TGTGCCACCAGCCAGTCTGGGGCCAACGTCCTGACTTTC
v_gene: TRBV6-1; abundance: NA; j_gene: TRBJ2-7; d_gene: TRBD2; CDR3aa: CASSALAGDVSEQYF; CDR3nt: TGTGCCAGCAGTGCCCTAGCGGGAGATGTCAGCGAGCAGTACTTC
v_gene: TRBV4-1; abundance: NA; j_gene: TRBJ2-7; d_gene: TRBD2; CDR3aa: CASSQGTREDEQYF; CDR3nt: TGCGCCAGCAGCCAAGGGACCCGGGAGGACGAGCAGTACTTC
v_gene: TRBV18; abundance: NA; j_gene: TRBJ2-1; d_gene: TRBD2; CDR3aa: CASSAVGTSGRAEQFF; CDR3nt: TGTGCCAGCTCGGCAGTCGGGACTAGCGGGAGGGCGGAGCAGTTCTTC
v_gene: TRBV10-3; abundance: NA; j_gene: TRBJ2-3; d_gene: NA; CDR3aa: CAISEEGGATQYF; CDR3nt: TGTGCCATCAGTGAGGAGGGCGGAGCGACGCAGTATTTT
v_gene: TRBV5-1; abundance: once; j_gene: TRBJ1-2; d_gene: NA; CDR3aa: CASSLGASYGYTF; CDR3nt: TGCGCCAGCAGCTTGGGGGCCAGCTATGGCTACACCTTC
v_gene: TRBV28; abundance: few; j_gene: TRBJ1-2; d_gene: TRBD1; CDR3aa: CASRLQGENYGYTF; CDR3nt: TGTGCCAGCAGGCTCCAGGGGGAGAACTATGGCTACACCTTC
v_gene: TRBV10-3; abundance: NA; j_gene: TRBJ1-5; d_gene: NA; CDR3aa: CAISENGGQPQHF; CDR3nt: TGTGCCATCAGTGAGAATGGGGGGCAGCCCCAGCATTTT
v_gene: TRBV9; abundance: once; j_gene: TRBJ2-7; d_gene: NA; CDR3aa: CASSVSKTSGTYEQYF; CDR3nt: TGTGCCAGCAGCGTATCAAAAACTAGTGGTACCTACGAGCAGTACTTC
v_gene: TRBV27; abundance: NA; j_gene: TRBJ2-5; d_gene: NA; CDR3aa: CASGRRGNQETQYF; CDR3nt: TGTGCCAGCGGGAGGAGGGGAAACCAAGAGACCCAGTACTTC
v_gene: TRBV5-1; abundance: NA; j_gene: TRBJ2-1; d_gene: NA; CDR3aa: CASKDTNYNEQFF; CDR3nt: TGCGCCAGCAAGGACACTAACTACAATGAGCAGTTCTTC
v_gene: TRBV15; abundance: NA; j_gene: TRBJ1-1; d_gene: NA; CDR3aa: CATRGQTNTEAFF; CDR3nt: TGTGCCACCAGGGGGCAAACGAACACTGAAGCTTTCTTT
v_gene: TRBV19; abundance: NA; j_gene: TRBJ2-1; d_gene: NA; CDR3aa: CASSPGEEQFF; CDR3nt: TGTGCCAGTAGCCCCGGGGAAGAGCAGTTCTTC
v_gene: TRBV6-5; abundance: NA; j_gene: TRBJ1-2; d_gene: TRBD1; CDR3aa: CASSYTDRGLVYGYTF; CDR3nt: TGTGCCAGCAGTTACACGGACAGGGGGCTGGTCTATGGCTACACCTTC
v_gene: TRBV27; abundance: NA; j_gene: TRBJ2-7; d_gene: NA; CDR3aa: CASSTHRNYEQYF; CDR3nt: TGTGCCAGCAGTACTCACAGGAACTACGAGCAGTACTTC
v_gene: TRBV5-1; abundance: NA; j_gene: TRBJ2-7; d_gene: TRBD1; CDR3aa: CASSLYPHGQASSYEQYF; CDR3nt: TGCGCCAGCAGCTTGTACCCGCACGGACAGGCCAGCTCCTACGAGCAGTACTTC
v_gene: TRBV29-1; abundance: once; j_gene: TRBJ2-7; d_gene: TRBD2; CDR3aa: CSVVMAGGYEQYF; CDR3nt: TGCAGCGTTGTAATGGCGGGGGGCTACGAGCAGTACTTC
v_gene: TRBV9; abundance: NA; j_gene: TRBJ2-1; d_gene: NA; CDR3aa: CASSGAGSSYNEQFF; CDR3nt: TGTGCCAGCAGCGGGGCGGGCAGCTCCTACAATGAGCAGTTCTTC
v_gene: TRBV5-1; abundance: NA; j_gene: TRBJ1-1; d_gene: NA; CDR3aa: CASSLVGGMNTEAFF; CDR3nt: TGCGCCAGCAGCTTGGTCGGAGGCATGAACACTGAAGCTTTCTTT
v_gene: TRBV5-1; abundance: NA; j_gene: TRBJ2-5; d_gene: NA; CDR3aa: CASSPYYGQETQYF; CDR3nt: TGCGCCAGCAGCCCATACTACGGGCAAGAGACCCAGTACTTC
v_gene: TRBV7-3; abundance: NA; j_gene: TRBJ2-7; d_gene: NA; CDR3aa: CASSSIHSSEQYF; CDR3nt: TGTGCCAGCAGCTCTATCCATTCTTCCGAGCAGTACTTC
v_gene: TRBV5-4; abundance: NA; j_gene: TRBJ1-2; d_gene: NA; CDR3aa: CASSLGALYTF; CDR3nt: TGTGCCAGCAGCTTGGGGGCCCTATACACCTTC
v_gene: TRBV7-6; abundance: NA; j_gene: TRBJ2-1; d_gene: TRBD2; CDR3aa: CASSLGSGRIYNEQFF; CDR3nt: TGTGCCAGCAGCTTAGGTAGCGGGAGGATCTACAATGAGCAGTTCTTC
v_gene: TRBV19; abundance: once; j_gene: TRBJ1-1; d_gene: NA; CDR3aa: CASSTIPLPGTEAFF; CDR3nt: TGTGCCAGTAGTACCATCCCCCTCCCAGGGACTGAAGCTTTCTTT
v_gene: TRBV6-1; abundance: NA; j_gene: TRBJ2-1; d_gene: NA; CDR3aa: CASSEASGYSYNEQFF; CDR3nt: TGTGCCAGCAGTGAAGCGAGCGGGTACTCCTACAATGAGCAGTTCTTC
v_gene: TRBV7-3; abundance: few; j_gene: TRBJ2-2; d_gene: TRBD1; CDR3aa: CASRLQGFTGELFF; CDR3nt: TGTGCCAGCAGGCTACAGGGGTTTACCGGGGAGCTGTTTTTT
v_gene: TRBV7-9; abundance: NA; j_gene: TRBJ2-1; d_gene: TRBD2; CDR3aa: CASSHSLGLAGGPRNEQFF; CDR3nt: TGTGCCAGCAGCCACAGCCTCGGACTAGCGGGAGGGCCGAGGAATGAGCAGTTCTTC
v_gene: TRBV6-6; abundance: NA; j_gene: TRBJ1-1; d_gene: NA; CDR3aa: CASSYRGEAFF; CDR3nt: TGTGCCAGCAGTTACAGGGGAGAAGCTTTCTTT
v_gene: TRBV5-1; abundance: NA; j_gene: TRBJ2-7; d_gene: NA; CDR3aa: CASSPSGESGQYF; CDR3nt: TGCGCCAGCAGCCCTTCGGGGGAGTCCGGGCAGTACTTC
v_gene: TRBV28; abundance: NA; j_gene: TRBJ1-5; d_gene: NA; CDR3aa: CASGSVGSQPQHF; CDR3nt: TGTGCCAGCGGATCAGTCGGGTCGCAGCCCCAGCATTTT
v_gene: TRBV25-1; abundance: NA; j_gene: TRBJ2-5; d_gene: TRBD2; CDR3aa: CASSVTSGQETQYF; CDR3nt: TGTGCCAGCAGTGTGACTAGCGGCCAAGAGACCCAGTACTTC
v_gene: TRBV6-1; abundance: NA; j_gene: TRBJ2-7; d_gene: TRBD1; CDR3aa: CASSEGTGGIYEQYF; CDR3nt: TGTGCCAGCAGTGAAGGGACAGGGGGAATCTACGAGCAGTACTTC
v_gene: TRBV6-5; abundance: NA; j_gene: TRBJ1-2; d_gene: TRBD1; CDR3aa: CASRNRGLLYGYTF; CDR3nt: TGTGCCAGCAGAAACAGGGGACTCCTCTATGGCTACACCTTC
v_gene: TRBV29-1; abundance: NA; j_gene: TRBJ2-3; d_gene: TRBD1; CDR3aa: CSVGQGVADTQYF; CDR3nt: TGCAGCGTTGGACAGGGGGTGGCAGATACGCAGTATTTT
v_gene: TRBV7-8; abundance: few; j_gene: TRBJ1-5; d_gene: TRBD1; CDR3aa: CASSLDRGQPQHF; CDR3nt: TGTGCCAGCAGCTTGGACAGGGGTCAGCCCCAGCATTTT
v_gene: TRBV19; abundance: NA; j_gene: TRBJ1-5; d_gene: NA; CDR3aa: CASSDFIRDVYSNQPQHF; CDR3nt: TGTGCCAGTAGCGACTTTATAAGAGACGTATATAGCAATCAGCCCCAGCATTTT
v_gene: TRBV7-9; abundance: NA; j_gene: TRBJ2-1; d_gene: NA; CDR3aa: CASSLAGVGFYNEQFF; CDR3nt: TGTGCCAGCAGCTTAGCGGGAGTGGGCTTCTACAATGAGCAGTTCTTC
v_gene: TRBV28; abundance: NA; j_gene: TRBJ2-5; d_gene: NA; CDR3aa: CASSLQGILGQETQYF; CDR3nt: TGTGCCAGCAGTTTACAGGGAATATTGGGCCAAGAGACCCAGTACTTC
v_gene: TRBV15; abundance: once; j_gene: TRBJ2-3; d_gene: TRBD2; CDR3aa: CATNRKGTSDITDTQYF; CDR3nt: TGTGCCACCAATAGGAAAGGGACTAGCGATATCACAGATACGCAGTATTTT
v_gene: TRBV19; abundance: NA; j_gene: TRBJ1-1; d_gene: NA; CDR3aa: CASRGRPMNTEAFF; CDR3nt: TGTGCCAGTAGAGGCAGGCCCATGAACACTGAAGCTTTCTTT
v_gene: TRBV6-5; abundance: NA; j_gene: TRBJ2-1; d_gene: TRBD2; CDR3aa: CASSHRASGNNEQFF; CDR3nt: TGTGCCAGCAGCCACCGGGCTAGCGGCAACAATGAGCAGTTCTTC
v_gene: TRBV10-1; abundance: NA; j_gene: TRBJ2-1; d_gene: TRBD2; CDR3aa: CASSTYSGGSYNEQFF; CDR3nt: TGCGCCAGCAGTACTTATAGCGGGGGCTCCTACAATGAGCAGTTCTTC
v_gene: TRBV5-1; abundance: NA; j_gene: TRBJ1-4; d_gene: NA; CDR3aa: CASSLFGGEKLFF; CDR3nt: TGCGCCAGCAGCCTTTTCGGGGGTGAAAAACTGTTTTTT
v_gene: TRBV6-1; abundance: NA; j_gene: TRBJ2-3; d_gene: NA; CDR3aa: CASSDVASGTDTDTQYF; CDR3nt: TGTGCCAGCAGTGATGTGGCTTCTGGGACTGACACAGATACGCAGTATTTT
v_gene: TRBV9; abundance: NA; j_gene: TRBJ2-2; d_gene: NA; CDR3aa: CASSVAAAGELFF; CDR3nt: TGTGCCAGCAGCGTAGCAGCGGCCGGGGAGCTGTTTTTT
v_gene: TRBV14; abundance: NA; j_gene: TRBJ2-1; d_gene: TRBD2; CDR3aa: CASGPRRGSYNEQFF; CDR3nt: TGTGCCAGCGGCCCCCGGCGGGGGTCCTACAATGAGCAGTTCTTC
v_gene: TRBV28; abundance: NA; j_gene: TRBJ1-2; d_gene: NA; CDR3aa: CASQTGSYGYTF; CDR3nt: TGTGCCAGCCAGACAGGAAGTTATGGCTACACCTTC
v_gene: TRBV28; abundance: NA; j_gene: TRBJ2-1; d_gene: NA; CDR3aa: CASSLYGESSYNEQFF; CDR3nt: TGTGCCAGCAGTTTATACGGGGAAAGCAGCTACAATGAGCAGTTCTTC
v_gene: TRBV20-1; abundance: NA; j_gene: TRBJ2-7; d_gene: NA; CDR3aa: CSARRGYEQYF; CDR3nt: TGCAGTGCTAGGCGGGGCTACGAGCAGTACTTC
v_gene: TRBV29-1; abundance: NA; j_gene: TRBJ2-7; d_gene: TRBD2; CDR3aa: CSVEGLAGEGEQYF; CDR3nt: TGCAGCGTGGAAGGACTAGCGGGAGAGGGCGAGCAGTACTTC
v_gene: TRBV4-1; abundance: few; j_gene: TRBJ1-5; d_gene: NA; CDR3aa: CASSQVPGSNQPQHF; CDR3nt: TGCGCCAGCAGCCAAGTACCGGGGAGCAATCAGCCCCAGCATTTT
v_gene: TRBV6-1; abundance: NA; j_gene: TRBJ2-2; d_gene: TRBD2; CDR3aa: CASSTRTSGTGELFF; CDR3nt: TGTGCCAGCAGTACCCGGACTAGCGGCACCGGGGAGCTGTTTTTT
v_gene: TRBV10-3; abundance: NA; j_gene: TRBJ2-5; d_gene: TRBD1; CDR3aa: CAIRTGNPLETQYF; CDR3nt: TGTGCCATCAGGACAGGGAACCCCCTCGAGACCCAGTACTTC
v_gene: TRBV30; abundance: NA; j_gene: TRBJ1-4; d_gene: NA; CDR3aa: CAWSVAEGIRDYNEKLFF; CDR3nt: TGTGCCTGGAGTGTCGCTGAAGGGATCAGGGACTATAATGAAAAACTGTTTTTT